This is a list of T cell receptor beta chains from one sample in a study of T-cell memory formation after mild COVID-19. TCRdb re-analysed the 5' RACE reads in MiXCR, keeping a single row per CDR3 protein. The profile shows approximately 40,000 distinct CDR3 sequences, about 10% of them singletons. Source material: PBMCs or a T cell subset sorted from them (not recorded which). The receptors stem from a man between 18 and 35 years old who had mild COVID-19 (a few samples of this study predate the infection). Cell type and time point are not known. CDR3s include the opening cysteine and the closing phenylalanine or tryptophan. The D gene is left open where the match is weak. A clone size is listed for some rows: how often the clone was seen (once, few, many), or a class if it is expanded.

size: few; D: NA; V: TRBV6-1; CDR3: CASSRPLVQSSYNEQFF
size: NA; D: NA; V: TRBV10-3; CDR3: CAIGGYRGAGETQYF
size: many; D: NA; V: TRBV5-1; CDR3: CASSPGPQETQYF
size: many; D: TRBD2; V: TRBV4-1; CDR3: CASSQDHALAGGSNTGELFF
size: many; D: NA; V: TRBV7-8; CDR3: CASSLGTGEGGPQHF
size: many; D: TRBD1; V: TRBV28; CDR3: CASSFLVATDRGENIQYF
size: many; D: NA; V: TRBV5-4; CDR3: CASSFLGQGKNIQYF
size: many; D: NA; V: TRBV7-6; CDR3: CASSASREKLFF
size: many; D: NA; V: TRBV18; CDR3: CASSPRGGAAYEQYF
size: many; D: NA; V: TRBV19; CDR3: CASSTRPNTGELFF
size: many; D: NA; V: TRBV7-2; CDR3: CASRGRAPYEQYF
size: many; D: NA; V: TRBV6-6; CDR3: CASSYGDGYTEAFF
size: NA; D: NA; V: TRBV18; CDR3: CASSPPTPSEQFF
size: many; D: NA; V: TRBV12-3/TRBV12-4; CDR3: CASSYSPAGLSQPQHF
size: many; D: NA; V: TRBV19; CDR3: CASTISGANVLTF
size: many; D: NA; V: TRBV6-6; CDR3: CASYPEPGSATNEKLFF
size: few; D: TRBD2; V: TRBV7-2; CDR3: CASSPYMEASGPYF
size: NA; D: NA; V: TRBV2; CDR3: CASSAGTASTDTQYF
size: many; D: TRBD1; V: TRBV10-1; CDR3: CASSGGQGTFF
size: NA; D: NA; V: TRBV4-3; CDR3: CASSSGWSMDTDTQYF
size: many; D: NA; V: TRBV29-1; CDR3: CSVEDPVNGITIYF
size: many; D: NA; V: TRBV5-1; CDR3: CASSLTANTGELFF
size: many; D: NA; V: TRBV18; CDR3: CASSPNYNEQFF
size: many; D: TRBD2; V: TRBV4-2; CDR3: CASSQSRSSGGANTQYF
size: many; D: TRBD1; V: TRBV4-3; CDR3: CASSRRQGEIVEKLFF
size: many; D: TRBD1; V: TRBV30; CDR3: CAWSLLDREDSPLHF
size: many; D: NA; V: TRBV18; CDR3: CASSGDLTSQETQYF
size: NA; D: NA; V: TRBV29-1; CDR3: CSVEPGESTEAFF
size: many; D: NA; V: TRBV7-9; CDR3: CASSPLGNTEAFF